This passage covers 2 T cell receptor beta chains from one sample sequenced in a study of naive CD8 T cells in extremely preterm neonates. Using immunoSEQ multiplex PCR, the repertoire was profiled, and TCRdb retains in-frame clones only, with some absent. This table holds 7,500 to 9,500 clones, around 98% found once. Elective cesarean births at roughly 35-43 weeks, without labor or membrane rupture, supplied the cord blood. The sequencing input was naive CD8+ T cells from cord blood. All receptors come from a newborn in good health.

The chain combines TRBV4-1 with TRBJ2-7; 10 bases are a match to TRBD2. CDR3 length equals 15 residues. Germline CDR1 MGHRA, CDR2 YSYEKL. Trimming took 2 bases from V and 4 from J; bases not matched to a gene: 5. CDR3 DNA: TGCGCCAGCAGCCAAATCAGCGGGGGGGCGTACGAGCAGTACTTC. Its protein is CASSQISGGAYEQYF.

The chain is built from TRBV5-1 and TRBJ1-6; no clear D. The CDR3 has 15 residues. Trimming stripped 2 bases from V and 0 bases from J, with 6 bases between. The germline CDR1 and CDR2 sequences are SGHRS and YFSETQ. The CDR3 nucleotides read TGCGCCAGCAGCTTAGGGAGCTCCTATAATTCACCCCTCCACTTT. This encodes CASSLGSSYNSPLHF.